Sequencing of this TCR beta chain was carried out in a study of cytotoxic CD8 clonotypes in ibrutinib-treated CLL. Trimming at V came to 0 bases and at J to 6 bases, leaving 4 bases not matched to a gene. This CDR3 has 15 residues. Looked up from germline, CDR1 is KGHSH and CDR2 is LQKENI. TCRdb's copy holds only in-frame clones and misses some; the assay was immunoSEQ multiplex PCR. Of 150,000 or so clones listed, approximately 80% were seen once; the top ten hold around 4.5%. Study results and limitations: Sustained-remission and progressing patients had unequal sampling times. Public clonotypes were rare and shrank or held steady on treatment.

Turning to this clone: Antigen specificity is unknown.

V gene TRBV18 combines with J gene TRBJ1-2; 10 bases map to TRBD1. This TCR derives from a human donor with chronic lymphocytic leukemia. The material was PBMCs, obtained after 24 months of ibrutinib treatment. The CDR3 sequence: CASSPPGQGFHGYTF. The CDR3 bases are TGTGCCAGCTCACCACCGGGACAGGGGTTTCATGGCTACACCTTC.